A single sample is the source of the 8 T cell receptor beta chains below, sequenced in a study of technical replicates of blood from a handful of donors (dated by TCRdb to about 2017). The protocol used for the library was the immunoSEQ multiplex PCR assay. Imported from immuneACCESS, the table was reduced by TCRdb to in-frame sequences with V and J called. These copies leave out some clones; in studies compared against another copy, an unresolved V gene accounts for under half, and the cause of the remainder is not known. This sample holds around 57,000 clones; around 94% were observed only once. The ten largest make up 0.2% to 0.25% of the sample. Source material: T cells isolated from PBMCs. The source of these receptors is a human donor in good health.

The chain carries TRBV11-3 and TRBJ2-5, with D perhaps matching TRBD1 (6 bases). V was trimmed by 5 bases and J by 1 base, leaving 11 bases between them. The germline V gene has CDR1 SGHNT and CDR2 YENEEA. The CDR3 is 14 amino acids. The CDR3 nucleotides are TGTGCCAGCAGCCCCCAGGACAGCCAAGAGACCCAGTACTTC. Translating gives CASSPQDSQETQYF.

This CDR3 is CASSSPDRLLFF. The CDR3 nucleotides are TGTGCCAGCAGTTCCCCGGACAGACTACTGTTTTTT. The V call is TRBV28, the J call TRBJ2-2, with D tentatively TRBD1 (6 bases). From germline, CDR1 is MDHEN and CDR2 SYDVKM. V lost 4 bases and J 14 bases, leaving 14 bases between the germline ends. The CDR3 is made up of 12 amino acids.

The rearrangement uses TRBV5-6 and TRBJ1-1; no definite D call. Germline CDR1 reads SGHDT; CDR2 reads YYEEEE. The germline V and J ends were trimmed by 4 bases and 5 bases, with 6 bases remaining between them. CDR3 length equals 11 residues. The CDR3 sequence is CASSTRTEAFF. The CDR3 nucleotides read TGTGCCAGCAGCACGAGGACTGAAGCTTTCTTT.

As DNA, the CDR3 is TGTGCCAGCAGTTACTCGATACTAGCGGGAGGTAGCCAGCAGTACTTC. This translates into CASSYSILAGGSQQYF. The V and J genes are TRBV6-6 and TRBJ2-7; 12 bases are a match to TRBD2. Germline CDR1 is MNHNY and CDR2 is SVGAGI (reference sequence). Trimming removed 0 bases from V and 8 bases from J; junction bases left unmatched: 8. The CDR3 consists of 16 residues.

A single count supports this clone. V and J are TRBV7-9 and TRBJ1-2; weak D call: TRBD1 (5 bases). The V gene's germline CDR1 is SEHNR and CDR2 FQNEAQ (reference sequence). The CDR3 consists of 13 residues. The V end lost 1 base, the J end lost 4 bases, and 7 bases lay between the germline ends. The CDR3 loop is CASSLETVYGYTF. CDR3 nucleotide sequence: TGTGCCAGCAGCTTAGAGACAGTCTATGGCTACACCTTC.

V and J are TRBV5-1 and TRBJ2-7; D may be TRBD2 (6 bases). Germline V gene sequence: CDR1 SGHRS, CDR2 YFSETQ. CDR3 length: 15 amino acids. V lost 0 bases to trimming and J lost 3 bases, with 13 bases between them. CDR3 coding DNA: TGCGCCAGCAGCTTGGAGGCTAGCGACCTCTACGAGCAGTACTTC. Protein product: CASSLEASDLYEQYF.

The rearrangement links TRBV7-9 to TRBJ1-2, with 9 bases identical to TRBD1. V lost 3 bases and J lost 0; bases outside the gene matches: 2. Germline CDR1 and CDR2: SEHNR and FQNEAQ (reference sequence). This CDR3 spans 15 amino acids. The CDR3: CASSFTGGSNYGYTF. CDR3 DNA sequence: TGTGCCAGCAGCTTTACAGGGGGCTCTAACTATGGCTACACCTTC.

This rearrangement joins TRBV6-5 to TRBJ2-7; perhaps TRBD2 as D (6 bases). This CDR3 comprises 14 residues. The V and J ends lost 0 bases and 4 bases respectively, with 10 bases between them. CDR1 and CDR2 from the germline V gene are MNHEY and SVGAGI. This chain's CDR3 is CASSYSVGGYEQYF. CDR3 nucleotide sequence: TGTGCCAGCAGTTACTCGGTTGGGGGGTACGAGCAGTACTTC.